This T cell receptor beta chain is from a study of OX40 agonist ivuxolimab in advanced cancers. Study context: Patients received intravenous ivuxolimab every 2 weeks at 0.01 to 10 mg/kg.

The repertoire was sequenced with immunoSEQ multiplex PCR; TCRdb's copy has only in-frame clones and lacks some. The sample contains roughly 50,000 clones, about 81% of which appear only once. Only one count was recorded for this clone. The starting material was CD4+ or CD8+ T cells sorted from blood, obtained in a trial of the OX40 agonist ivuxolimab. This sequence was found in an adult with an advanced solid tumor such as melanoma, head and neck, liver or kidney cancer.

DNA for the CDR3: TGTGCCAGTAGTATTCGAAGACAGGGGAGTACCTATGGCTACACCTTC. It codes for CASSIRRQGSTYGYTF. The rearrangement links TRBV19 to TRBJ1-2; 8 bases match TRBD1. Losses at the gene ends were 3 bases for V and 4 bases for J; bases not matched to a gene: 10. The CDR3 is 16 amino acids. Per the germline V gene, CDR1 is LNHDA and CDR2 is SQIVND (reference sequence).